This TCR beta chain originates from a study of regulatory T cells in long-lasting Graves disease. Study outcomes and limitations: Relative to newly diagnosed Graves' patients, persistent ones had lower TCR diversity.

The germline gives CDR1 LNHDA, CDR2 SQIVND (reference sequence). V was cut by 10 bases and J by 0 bases, with 13 bases left in between. The CDR3 has 14 amino acids. This clonotype was found many times. Antigen unknown. CDR3-region Arm-PCR and iRepertoire HTBI primers produced the TCR beta libraries. TCRdb reanalysed the multiplex PCR reads using MiXCR and keeps one entry per CDR3 protein. Of 680,000 or so distinct CDR3 sequences in the sample, about 16% were seen once. As to time point: newly diagnosed GD, antithyroid drugs for less than 3 months. The TCR library was prepared using RNA isolated from PBMCs. The same data also contributed to another study, on T cells in Graves' hyperthyroidism and ophthalmopathy. This second study notes: Diagnostic decisions used clinical symptoms, serum thyroxine and TRAb, thyroid ultrasound and orbital computed tomography.

The sequence was obtained from a woman in her 30s with Graves disease. Material: peripheral blood mononuclear cells (PBMCs), obtained at new diagnosis, from a patient treated with antithyroid drugs. V gene TRBV19 combines with J gene TRBJ1-3, with D unresolved. The CDR3 sequence is CATTGGSSGNTIYF. DNA for the CDR3: TGTGCCACCACGGGCGGCAGCTCTGGAAACACCATATATTTT.